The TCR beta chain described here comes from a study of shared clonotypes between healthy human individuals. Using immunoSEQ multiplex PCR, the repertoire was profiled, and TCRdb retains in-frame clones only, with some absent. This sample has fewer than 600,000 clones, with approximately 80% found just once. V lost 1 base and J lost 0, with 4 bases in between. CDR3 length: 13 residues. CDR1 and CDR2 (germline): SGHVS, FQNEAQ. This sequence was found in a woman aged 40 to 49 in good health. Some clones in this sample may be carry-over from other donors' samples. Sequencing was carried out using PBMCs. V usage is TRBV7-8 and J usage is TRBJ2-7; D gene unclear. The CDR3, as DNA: TGTGCCAGCAGCTTAGGGCCCTCCTACGAGCAGTACTTC. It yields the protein CASSLGPSYEQYF.